A single sample is the source of the 26 T cell receptor beta chains below, sequenced in a study of CD8 T cells in Susac syndrome. Random hexamers were used to reverse transcribe the RNA input (roughly 0.5 to 1 ug). Each CDR3 protein is one row after TCRdb ran MiXCR on the immunoSEQ multiplex PCR reads. The data contain about 110,000 distinct CDR3 sequences, roughly 94% of them singletons. Sequenced input: CD8+ T cells from PBMCs. The receptors were gathered from a human donor with Susac syndrome.

V usage is TRBV24-1 and J usage is TRBJ2-2, with TRBD2 as a possible D gene (5 bases). Trimming cost V 9 bases and J 10 bases, with 11 bases left between them. Per germline, CDR1 KGHDR and CDR2 SFDVKD. The CDR3 extends over 11 amino acids. The CDR3 region has the DNA TGTGCCACCGGGTGGGGAGAGGAGCTGTTTTTT. Translation gives CATGWGEELFF.

The chain has TRBV4-2 and TRBJ1-2; 9 nucleotides line up with TRBD1. CDR1 is LGHNA, CDR2 YNFKEQ, per germline. With V trimmed by 0 bases and J by 8 bases, 10 bases remained unmatched. This CDR3 is built from 16 residues. The CDR3 DNA is TGTGCCAGCAGCCAAGATGGCGGGACAGGGAATCGGGGCTACACCTTC. Its translation is CASSQDGGTGNRGYTF.

The genes are TRBV20-1 and TRBJ2-1; a possible D gene is TRBD1 (5 bases). Germline CDR1 and CDR2: DFQATT and SNEGSKA (reference sequence). The CDR3 covers 14 residues. The V end lost 1 base, the J end lost 6 bases, and 13 bases lay between the germline ends. CDR3 region: CSARVRVEVNEQFF. The CDR3 DNA sequence: TGCAGTGCTAGAGTCAGGGTTGAAGTCAATGAGCAGTTCTTC.

This sequence joins TRBV2 and TRBJ2-7; weak D call: TRBD2 (5 bases). Germline-derived CDR1 and CDR2 are SNHLY and FYNNEI. The CDR3 runs 13 residues. With 11 bases removed from V and 6 bases from J, the gap between germline ends came to 20 bases. The CDR3 coding sequence is TGTGCCGTGCACGTCGGGGTGGCTGGCGAGCAGTACTTC. Protein sequence: CAVHVGVAGEQYF.

V is TRBV29-1 and J is TRBJ2-7; possibly TRBD2 for D (6 bases). This CDR3 is built from 13 residues. V was pared by 4 bases and J by 4 bases, with 14 bases between. Per the germline V gene, CDR1 is SQVTM and CDR2 is ANQGSEA. This CDR3 is CSVAGGAGYEQYF. The CDR3 DNA sequence: TGCAGCGTTGCTGGCGGGGCGGGATACGAGCAGTACTTC.

The chain employs TRBV11-2 and TRBJ1-2, with 7 bases identical to TRBD1. The CDR3 is 15 residues long. Germline CDR1 SGHAT, CDR2 FQNNGV. The V gene end was trimmed by 6 bases and the J gene end by 3 bases; junction bases not matched to a gene: 10. The CDR3 region has the DNA TGTGCCAGCAGAATATCGACAGGGAGAGACTATGGCTACACCTTC. Its protein is CASRISTGRDYGYTF. The whole variable domain, filled in from reference TRBV11-2 and TRBJ1-2, reads EAGVAQSPRYKIIEKRQSVAFWCNPISGHATLYWYQQILGQGPKLLIQFQNNGVVDDSQLPKDRFSAERLKGVDSTLKIQPAKLEDSAVYLCASRISTGRDYGYTFGSGTRLTVV.

The DNA of the CDR3 is TGTGCCAGCAGCTTGGTAGCGGGGACCGGGGAGCTGTTTTTT. Translating gives CASSLVAGTGELFF. The chain employs TRBV7-2 and TRBJ2-2, with 8 nucleotides matching TRBD2. Germline assignment: CDR1 SGHTA and CDR2 FQGNSA. After removal of 3 bases from V and 5 bases from J, the junction contained 2 bases not matched to a gene. This CDR3 spans 14 amino acids.

This clonotype was found once. V is TRBV7-2 and J is TRBJ2-7, with 7 bases fitting TRBD2. Germline-derived CDR1 and CDR2 are SGHTA and FQGNSA. This CDR3 is built from 15 residues. Unmatched junction bases numbered 6, after V lost 1 base and J lost 3 bases. CDR3: CASSLVSAGDYEQYF. In DNA form, the CDR3 reads TGTGCCAGCAGCTTAGTTAGTGCGGGGGACTACGAGCAGTACTTC.

The chain joins TRBV19 to TRBJ1-5; 7 nucleotides align to TRBD1. The germline CDR1 and CDR2 sequences are LNHDA and SQIVND (reference sequence). CDR3 length: 17 amino acids. V gave up 3 bases and J gave up 3 bases; unmatched junction bases: 11. The CDR3 region is CASSIGRTQGYNQPQHF. DNA for the CDR3: TGTGCCAGTAGTATTGGCCGGACACAGGGGTACAATCAGCCCCAGCATTTT.

The chain couples TRBV5-4 to TRBJ1-2; a weak D match, TRBD1 (6 bases). V lost 4 bases, J lost 11 bases, and 18 bases lay in between. This CDR3 is built from 13 residues. Germline V gene sequence: CDR1 SGHNT, CDR2 YYREEE (reference sequence). As DNA, the CDR3 is TGTGCCAGCAGCCCCGGGACAACATACTTGTACACCTTC. Protein sequence: CASSPGTTYLYTF.

Only one count was recorded for this clonotype. The chain employs TRBV29-1 and TRBJ2-3; 11 nucleotides line up with TRBD2. The V segment lost 7 bases and the J segment 2 bases; nucleotides outside the gene matches: 11. There are 16 residues in the CDR3. Germline V gene lookup returns CDR1 SQVTM and CDR2 ANQGSEA. CDR3 in DNA: TGCAGCGCCGAGTCGCCTAGCGGGGGGTACACAGATACGCAGTATTTT. Protein product: CSAESPSGGYTDTQYF.

V usage is TRBV3-1 and J usage is TRBJ2-7; the match to TRBD2 covers 10 bases. The V gene end was trimmed by 2 bases and the J gene end by 5 bases; junction bases not matched to a gene: 15. This CDR3 is 18 amino acids long. Germline V gene data show CDR1 as LGHDT and CDR2 as YNNKEL (reference sequence). Here the CDR3 DNA reads TGTGCCAGCAGCCAAAAACGCCTAGCGGGGGATGAGGGCAACGAGCAGTACTTC. The encoded protein is CASSQKRLAGDEGNEQYF.

The chain links TRBV7-3 to TRBJ2-3; 7 bases agree with TRBD1. This CDR3 contains 15 residues. J gave up 0 bases and V 1 base, and 1 base lay outside the gene matches. Germline loops: CDR1 SGHTA, CDR2 FQGTGA. The CDR3 region is CASSLMGQSTDTQYF. The CDR3, as DNA: TGTGCCAGCAGCTTAATGGGACAGAGCACAGATACGCAGTATTTT.

V usage is TRBV3-1 and J usage is TRBJ2-1, with TRBD1 matching over 10 bases. The CDR3 spans 15 residues. The trim removed 1 base at V and 6 bases at J, leaving 3 bases unmatched. Germline values: CDR1 LGHDT, CDR2 YNNKEL (reference sequence). CDR3 residues: CASSQGQGASNEQFF. The DNA for the CDR3 is TGTGCCAGCAGCCAAGGACAGGGGGCCTCCAATGAGCAGTTCTTC.

The genes are TRBV13 and TRBJ1-6; no reliable D call. Germline V CDR1 and CDR2: PRHDT, FYEKMQ (reference sequence). The V gene lost 2 bases and the J gene lost 4 bases, with 6 bases spanning the gap. This CDR3 has 14 amino acids. The CDR3 is CASSLQEYNSPLHF. In nucleotides, the CDR3 is TGTGCCAGCAGCTTACAGGAGTATAATTCACCCCTCCACTTT.

This chain uses TRBV9 with TRBJ1-2; 8 nucleotides agree with TRBD1. From germline, CDR1 is SGDLS and CDR2 YYNGEE. CDR3 length: 16 amino acids. Trimming took 3 bases from V and 3 from J; bases not matched to a gene: 10. The CDR3 bases are TGTGCCAGCAGCGCGCCCGCGGACAGGGACGACTATGGCTACACCTTC. The encoded protein is CASSAPADRDDYGYTF.

This clonotype was detected only once. The CDR3 bases are TGCGCCAGCTCGCAGAGGGGCCACGAGCAGTTCTTC. It specifies CASSQRGHEQFF. The rearrangement uses TRBV23-1 and TRBJ2-1; D possibly matches TRBD1 or TRBD2 (5 bases each). TRBV23-1 is identified as an open reading frame with a role that is uncertain. This CDR3 contains 12 residues. V lost 8 bases and J 10 bases, leaving 15 bases between the germline ends.

The CDR3 sequence is CASSEGTPRPGELFF. For the CDR3, the DNA is TGTGCCAGCAGCGAAGGGACCCCCAGACCCGGGGAGCTGTTTTTT. The V gene is TRBV9, the J gene TRBJ2-2; D may match TRBD1 or TRBD2 (5 bases each). V lost 3 bases to trimming and J lost 6 bases, with 15 bases between them. The V gene's germline CDR1 is SGDLS and CDR2 YYNGEE. The CDR3 totals 15 residues.

The J gene is TRBJ2-3, the V gene TRBV6-2 or TRBV6-3; D is tentatively TRBD1 or TRBD2 (6 bases each). Trimming took off 6 bases at V and 2 bases at J, with 18 bases between the two ends. Germline V CDR1 and CDR2: MNHEY, SVGEGT. The CDR3 loop spans 16 amino acids. This CDR3 is CASSQTGGDSTDTQYF. The CDR3 coding sequence is TGTGCCAGCAGCCAGACCGGGGGCGATTCCACAGATACGCAGTATTTT.

The genes are TRBV27 and TRBJ1-2; 9 bases are a match to TRBD1. J lost 2 bases, V lost 5 bases, and 9 bases had no gene match. Germline assignment: CDR1 MNHEY and CDR2 SMNVEV (reference sequence). The CDR3 has 16 residues. The CDR3 is CASSPNPGTGNYGYTF. CDR3 nucleotides: TGTGCCAGCAGTCCGAACCCCGGGACAGGGAACTATGGCTACACCTTC.

This chain links TRBV9 with TRBJ2-7; D perhaps matches TRBD1 (6 bases). The CDR3 length is 14 residues. V was shortened by 0 bases and J by 6 bases, with 13 bases between the two germline ends. The germline V gene encodes CDR1 SGDLS and CDR2 YYNGEE. As DNA, the CDR3 is TGTGCCAGCAGCGTAGGTACAGGGAATGGCGAGCAGTACTTC. This encodes CASSVGTGNGEQYF.

This sequence joins TRBV11-2 and TRBJ2-7; 9 bases are shared with TRBD1. Germline V gives CDR1 SGHAT, CDR2 FQNNGV. The CDR3 covers 15 residues. With 5 bases clipped from V and 5 bases from J, the junction kept 10 bases outside the gene matches. This CDR3 reads CASSPTGTGFHEQYF. The CDR3 DNA follows: TGTGCCAGCAGCCCAACCGGGACAGGGTTCCACGAGCAGTACTTC.

This chain links TRBV4-3 with TRBJ1-5; D is uncertain. Trimming stripped 0 bases from V and 4 bases from J, with 13 bases between. The CDR3 covers 16 residues. In germline, CDR1 is LGHNA, CDR2 YSLEER. CDR3 DNA sequence: TGCGCCAGCAGCCAAGATAGACGGATGGGAAATCAGCCCCAGCATTTT. Translating it yields CASSQDRRMGNQPQHF.

The gene calls are TRBV15 and TRBJ2-7, with a possible D match to TRBD1 (6 bases). CDR3 length: 12 residues. Looked up from germline, CDR1 is LNHNV and CDR2 is YYDKDF (reference sequence). V was cut by 1 base and J by 5 bases, with 6 bases left in between. The DNA for the CDR3 is TGTGCCACCAGCAGAGGGACAGACGAGCAGTACTTC. It specifies CATSRGTDEQYF.

The chain links TRBV14 to TRBJ2-2; D not certain. V lost 1 base to trimming and J lost 0 bases, with 12 bases between them. This CDR3 has 17 residues. Germline CDR1 reads SGHDN; CDR2 reads FVKESK. In DNA, the CDR3 is TGTGCCAGCAGCCAAGGCAGATGGGCCTCGAACACCGGGGAGCTGTTTTTT. It yields the protein CASSQGRWASNTGELFF.

The rearrangement links TRBV11-2 to TRBJ1-2; D may be TRBD1 (6 bases). V was trimmed by 4 bases and J by 0 bases, leaving 15 bases between them. Germline CDR1 is SGHAT and CDR2 is FQNNGV. The CDR3 has 16 amino acids. CDR3 protein: CASSYRDGQSNYGYTF. The CDR3 DNA is TGTGCCAGCAGCTACCGGGACGGACAGTCTAACTATGGCTACACCTTC.